The 18 T cell receptor beta chains given below trace back to one sample, sequenced in a study of CD8 T cells in ankylosing spondylitis. TCRdb reprocessed the 5' RACE reads with MiXCR, giving one entry per CDR3 protein. The table has around 250,000 distinct CDR3 sequences, approximately 12% seen once. Sequenced material: blood, either unsorted or a sorted T cell fraction (not recorded which). These receptors all stem from a male donor with ankylosing spondylitis or in good health (not recorded which).

This clonotype was counted many times. This chain connects TRBV6-5 to TRBJ1-5, with a tentative D call TRBD1 (5 bases). This CDR3 comprises 15 residues. The germline V and J ends were trimmed by 0 bases and 1 base, with 7 bases remaining between them. The V gene's germline CDR1 is MNHEY and CDR2 SVGAGI. CDR3 sequence reads: CASSYSRDSNQPQHF. CDR3 in DNA: TGTGCCAGCAGTTACTCCAGGGACAGCAATCAGCCCCAGCATTTT.

The V call is TRBV11-2, the J call TRBJ2-2; 8 positions match TRBD1. Germline V gene data show CDR1 as SGHAT and CDR2 as FQNNGV. Trimming cost V 5 bases and J 5 bases; bases outside gene matches: 7. The CDR3 contains 15 residues. The CDR3 DNA reads as TGTGCCAGCAGCGGCCTCAGGGGGCGAACCGGGGAGCTGTTTTTT. Amino acids: CASSGLRGRTGELFF.

At least ten counts were recorded for this clonotype. V and J are TRBV4-1 and TRBJ1-5; tentatively, D is TRBD1 (5 bases). V gave up 0 bases and J gave up 4 bases, with 7 bases separating them. The CDR3 sequence is 14 residues long. Germline V lookup: CDR1 MGHRA, CDR2 YSYEKL. DNA for the CDR3: TGCGCCAGCAGCCAAGACAGGGCGAATCAGCCCCAGCATTTT. This encodes CASSQDRANQPQHF.

This clonotype has a count of ten or more. The chain couples TRBV5-5 to TRBJ2-5, with D unresolved. CDR3 length equals 14 residues. Germline V lookup: CDR1 SGHKS, CDR2 YYEKEE (reference sequence). V shed 2 bases and J shed 0 bases, with 8 bases lying between them. The CDR3 reads CASSFTDYQETQYF. The CDR3 nucleotides are TGTGCCAGCAGCTTTACCGACTACCAAGAGACCCAGTACTTC.

In this sample, this clonotype turned up many times. V gene TRBV7-8 combines with J gene TRBJ2-2; D is perhaps TRBD2 (5 bases). With 3 bases removed from V and 6 bases from J, the gap between germline ends came to 17 bases. Germline CDR1 is SGHVS and CDR2 is FQNEAQ. The CDR3 runs 16 residues. The CDR3 region has the DNA TGTGCCAGCAGCTTTCAACTAGACGATTTCGCCGGGGAGCTGTTTTTT. Its translation: CASSFQLDDFAGELFF.

This clonotype appeared many times. This rearrangement joins TRBV7-3 to TRBJ1-1; D is unresolved. The CDR3 covers 13 residues. Trimming pared 4 bases from V and 4 bases from J, leaving 10 bases between. Germline values: CDR1 SGHTA, CDR2 FQGTGA. The CDR3: CASSSSGFTEAFF. CDR3 nucleotides: TGTGCCAGCAGCTCCTCGGGATTCACTGAAGCTTTCTTT.

V is TRBV3-1 and J is TRBJ2-1; D gene unclear. CDR3 size: 14 residues. The V end was cut by 1 base, the J end by 8 bases, with 12 bases between. The germline V gene encodes CDR1 LGHDT and CDR2 YNNKEL (reference sequence). CDR3 nucleotides: TGTGCCAGCAGCCAAGCCCCCCTAAAGGATGAGCAGTTCTTC. It encodes CASSQAPLKDEQFF.

The sample holds many counts of this clonotype. The chain uses TRBV9 and TRBJ2-1, with TRBD2 matching over 8 bases. V trimming: 2 bases; J trimming: 2 bases; junction bases outside the gene matches: 3. The CDR3 has 15 amino acids. From germline, CDR1 is SGDLS and CDR2 YYNGEE. The CDR3 DNA follows: TGTGCCAGCAGCGTGGGACTAGGTACCTACAATGAGCAGTTCTTC. Translation: CASSVGLGTYNEQFF.

V and J are TRBV7-2 and TRBJ2-2, with a weak D call TRBD2 (6 bases). The CDR3 runs 13 residues. Germline loops: CDR1 SGHTA, CDR2 FQGNSA. The V end was cut by 2 bases, the J end by 10 bases, with 11 bases between. The CDR3 DNA reads as TGTGCCAGCAGCTTAAAGCGCGGGGCGGAGCTGTTTTTT. This translates into CASSLKRGAELFF.

The rearrangement uses TRBV6-6 and TRBJ2-5; D gene ambiguous. The CDR3 sequence is 12 residues long. Trimming left V 0 bases short and J 8 bases short, with 7 bases between. Germline loops: CDR1 MNHNY, CDR2 SVGAGI (reference sequence). In nucleotides, the CDR3 is TGTGCCAGCAGTTACTCTTTCGAAACCCAGTACTTC. Its protein product is CASSYSFETQYF.

This clonotype was counted many times. The chain recombines TRBV5-1 with TRBJ2-7; D is perhaps TRBD1 (6 bases). This CDR3 region has 13 residues. The V end was cut by 0 bases, the J end by 4 bases, with 8 bases between. Germline-derived CDR1 and CDR2 are SGHRS and YFSETQ. The CDR3 DNA sequence: TGCGCCAGCAGCTTGGGGACAGTATACGAGCAGTACTTC. Its protein is CASSLGTVYEQYF.

This clonotype has a handful of counts. V and J are TRBV2 and TRBJ2-1; 10 bases align to TRBD2. J lost 12 bases, V lost 7 bases, and 12 bases had no gene match. CDR3 length: 14 residues. CDR1 and CDR2 from the germline V gene are SNHLY and FYNNEI. CDR3 residues: CASIETSGFLWQFF. CDR3 nucleotide sequence: TGTGCCAGCATAGAGACTAGCGGGTTCCTTTGGCAGTTCTTC.

This clonotype occurred many times. This chain connects TRBV6-1 to TRBJ2-2; D is perhaps TRBD1 (5 bases). CDR3 length: 13 amino acids. CDR1 and CDR2 (germline): MNHNS, SASEGT. V was trimmed by 4 bases and J by 9 bases, leaving 12 bases between them. The CDR3 DNA reads TGTGCCAGCAGTGCCTATTGGGGCCGGGAGCTGTTTTTT. Amino acid sequence: CASSAYWGRELFF.

This clonotype was detected only a few times. The rearrangement links TRBV12-2 to TRBJ2-1; the table assigns TRBD2, which was not confirmed against the DNA. TRBV12-2 is noted as a pseudogene. This CDR3 contains 17 residues. The CDR3 here is CASRLANERDFYNEQFF. For the CDR3, the DNA is TGTGCAAGTCGCTTGGCGAACGAGCGGGACTTTTACAATGAGCAGTTCTTC.

CDR3: CASSTDRATNSPLHF. The CDR3 nucleotides read TGTGCCAGCAGTACCGACAGGGCGACCAATTCACCCCTCCACTTT. The rearrangement links TRBV28 to TRBJ1-6, with 7 bases fitting TRBD1. The CDR3 is 15 amino acids. V lost 5 bases, J lost 7 bases, and 8 bases stayed unmatched. Germline V CDR1 and CDR2: MDHEN, SYDVKM.

The sample holds many counts of this clonotype. This sequence joins TRBV10-3 and TRBJ1-2, with unresolved D. V lost 1 base to trimming and J lost 0 bases, with 6 bases between them. The CDR3 is made up of 14 amino acids. Germline-derived CDR1 and CDR2 are ENHRY and SYGVKD. The CDR3 sequence: CAISEWETNYGYTF. DNA for the CDR3: TGTGCCATCAGTGAGTGGGAAACTAACTATGGCTACACCTTC.

The sample holds many counts of this clonotype. The genes are TRBV6-5 and TRBJ2-1; 9 positions match TRBD2. Trimming cost V 1 base and J 5 bases; bases outside gene matches: 3. The germline V gene has CDR1 MNHEY and CDR2 SVGAGI. The CDR3 is made up of 15 amino acids. The CDR3 is CASSYLAGGNNEQFF. The CDR3 DNA reads as TGTGCCAGCAGTTACTTGGCGGGGGGGAACAATGAGCAGTTCTTC.

This clonotype was observed a few times. The chain links TRBV21-1 to TRBJ1-1; TRBD1 reflects the table's D call only, with no check against the DNA. TRBV21-1 represents a pseudogene. This CDR3 spans 14 amino acids. The CDR3 DNA reads TGTGCCAGCAGAAGGACAGGGGAGAACACTGAAGCTTTCTTT. Amino acid sequence: CASRRTGENTEAFF.